This section outlines one T cell receptor (beta chain) sequence together with its context. The method was immunoSEQ multiplex PCR; TCRdb's version includes in-frame clones alone and lacks a portion of them. The sample shows approximately 240,000 clones, more than 75% of them seen only once. This sample was taken from a study of blood T cell repertoires in COVID-19. In the study overall: From T cells, B-cell-depleted T cells, or PBMCs came the material, which was cDNA or gDNA.

Germline CDR1 and CDR2: LNHDA and SQIVND (reference sequence). V lost 3 bases, J lost 5 bases, and 4 bases stayed unmatched. This CDR3 region has 16 residues. The sequenced material came from peripheral blood. The sequence came from a man in his fifties or sixties who had recovered from COVID-19. This sequence joins TRBV19 and TRBJ2-1, with TRBD2 matching over 13 bases. The CDR3 reads CASSIRTSGRDNEQFF. The CDR3 nucleotides read TGTGCCAGTAGTATCCGCACTAGCGGGAGGGACAATGAGCAGTTCTTC.